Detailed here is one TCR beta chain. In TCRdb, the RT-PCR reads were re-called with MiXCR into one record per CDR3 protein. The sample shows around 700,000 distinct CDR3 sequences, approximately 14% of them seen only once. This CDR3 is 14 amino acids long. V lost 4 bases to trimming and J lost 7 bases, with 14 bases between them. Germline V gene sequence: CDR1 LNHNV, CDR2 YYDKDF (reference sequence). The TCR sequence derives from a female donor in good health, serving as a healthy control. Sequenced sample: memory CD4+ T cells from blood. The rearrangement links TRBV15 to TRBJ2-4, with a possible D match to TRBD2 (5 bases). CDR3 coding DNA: TGTGCCACCAGCAAGGACTCCGAGGGCAACATTCAGTACTTC. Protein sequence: CATSKDSEGNIQYF.